One and the same sample provided the 10 T cell receptor beta chains below, sequenced in a study of Graves' ophthalmopathy and Graves' hyperthyroidism. Amplified TCR beta CDR3 regions were obtained using RNA transcripts as template. Scientists carried out first-round RT-PCR using HTBI primers and then a second-round multiplex PCR. One entry per CDR3 protein results from TCRdb running MiXCR on the multiplex PCR reads. The sample includes approximately 410,000 distinct CDR3 sequences, about 16% of them seen just once. Material: peripheral blood. The origin of the receptors is a woman under 30 with stable Graves' hyperthyroidism.

This clonotype has ten or more counts. This chain connects TRBV7-2 to TRBJ1-6; D gene ambiguous. The V end was cut by 1 base, the J end by 7 bases, with 11 bases between. Germline CDR1 is SGHTA and CDR2 is FQGNSA. CDR3 size: 15 residues. CDR3 sequence reads: CASSLGAGRNSPLHF. CDR3 bases: TGTGCCAGCAGCTTAGGGGCAGGACGAAATTCACCCCTCCACTTT.

The chain is built from TRBV7-9 and TRBJ2-5, with 10 nucleotides matching TRBD2. The CDR3 sequence is 14 residues long. From germline, CDR1 is SEHNR and CDR2 FQNEAQ (reference sequence). Trimming took 4 bases from V and 5 from J; bases not matched to a gene: 4. Written as DNA, the CDR3 is TGTGCCAGCAGCTCCGGACTAGCGGTGGAGACCCAGTACTTC. Residues: CASSSGLAVETQYF.

This clonotype was seen many times. This rearrangement joins TRBV6-4 to TRBJ1-1; D not resolved. The CDR3 runs 17 residues. Trimming took 6 bases from V and 3 from J, leaving 23 bases between them. Germline loops: CDR1 MRHNA, CDR2 SNTAGT. CDR3 residues: CASSPKGGSLPDTEAFF. As DNA, the CDR3 is TGTGCCAGCAGCCCGAAGGGCGGGAGCCTGCCGGACACTGAAGCTTTCTTT.

This clonotype was detected many times. The CDR3 protein is CSAPGGSGKNIQYF. CDR3 nucleotides: TGCAGTGCGCCCGGGGGCTCGGGCAAAAACATTCAGTACTTC. This chain uses TRBV20-1 with TRBJ2-4; D tentatively reads TRBD1 or TRBD2 (6 bases each). Trimming removed 6 bases from V and 3 bases from J, with 15 bases in between. The CDR3 is made up of 14 amino acids. From germline, CDR1 is DFQATT and CDR2 SNEGSKA (reference sequence).

The sample holds many counts of this clonotype. The V gene is TRBV12-3 or TRBV12-4, the J gene TRBJ1-3; tentative D call: TRBD1 (6 bases). V was clipped by 6 bases and J by 7 bases, with 22 bases between them. This CDR3 comprises 16 residues. The CDR3 bases are TGTGCCAGCAGGCTTCGGGGGCAGGCTACGACGAACACCATATATTTT. Amino acid sequence: CASRLRGQATTNTIYF.

On this clonotype itself: This sequence may be a read error, since a much larger clone differs from it by one base. This chain uses TRBV14 with TRBJ1-1; D is undetermined. The CDR3 has 15 amino acids. Germline V gives CDR1 SGHDN, CDR2 FVKESK. The CDR3, as DNA: TGTGCCAGCAGCCAAGATAAGGGCCCGAACACTGAAGTTTTCTTT. Protein sequence: CASSQDKGPNTEVFF.

Ten or more counts support this clonotype. The missing conserved phenylalanine or tryptophan at the end of this CDR3 makes a read error likely. No DNA is shown, since the ends of the CDR3 on it are uncertain; the CDR3 is the one TCRdb lists. The CDR3 sequence: CASSPGYLI. The rearrangement joins TRBV7-2 to TRBJ1-3; TRBD1 is taken as the D call from the table, unchecked against the DNA. The CDR3 sequence runs 9 residues, both termini included. Germline-derived CDR1 and CDR2 are SGHTA and FQGNSA.

This clonotype was observed at least ten times. This chain joins TRBV12-3 or TRBV12-4 and TRBJ2-6, with 11 bases identical to TRBD1. This CDR3 has 18 residues. V lost 5 bases, J lost 1 base, and 7 bases stayed unmatched. The CDR3 reads CASSPLGQGASGANVLTF. The CDR3 DNA follows: TGTGCCAGCAGTCCCCTAGGACAGGGGGCTTCTGGGGCCAACGTCCTGACTTTC.

This clonotype was counted between two and nine times. Since no conserved phenylalanine or tryptophan closes the CDR3, a read error is the likely cause. The V gene is TRBV18, the J gene TRBJ1-1, with D perhaps matching TRBD1 (5 bases). Germline V gene data show CDR1 as KGHSH and CDR2 as LQKENI. Trimming stripped 2 bases from V and 1 base from J, with 8 bases between. The CDR3 length is 14 residues. The CDR3 coding sequence is TGTGCCAGCTCACCAACCCAGGGGAACACTGAAGCTTTCCTT. It specifies CASSPTQGNTEAFL.

This clonotype was counted many times. This chain uses TRBV5-1 with TRBJ2-7; D is unclear. The CDR3 loop spans 14 amino acids. Germline-derived CDR1 and CDR2 are SGHRS and YFSETQ. Trimming stripped 4 bases from V and 2 bases from J, with 13 bases between. This CDR3 reads CASSEAGFPYEQYF. Here the CDR3 DNA reads TGCGCCAGCAGCGAGGCCGGGTTCCCCTACGAGCAGTACTTC.